The present T cell receptor beta chain was sequenced within a study of blood T cells in healthy people across ages. As to this clonotype: Antigen unknown.

Sample-barcoded 5' priming and a J-beta primer mix drove a second PCR of about 6 to 12 cycles. The authors tagged each cDNA molecule using a template-switch adaptor with 12 random nucleotides. Using its own MiXCR run on the 5' RACE reads, TCRdb lists one record per CDR3 protein. This table has over a million distinct CDR3 sequences, about 23% appearing once. Germline V gives CDR1 SGHDT, CDR2 YYEEEE. V lost 1 base, J lost 0 bases, and 12 bases lay in between. The CDR3 has 16 amino acids. General study points: Calculation of diversity from one million T cells yielded estimates considered to be underestimates.

The sample was also linked to a second study, of T cells of mothers and their children. According to that study: The study recruited three healthy Caucasian mothers and their six children as donors. Among related mother-child pairs, overlap was slightly higher than in unrelated pairs, though not significantly.

The sample consisted of blood. This clonotype was sampled from a girl aged 2 to 9 in good health. This chain links TRBV5-6 with TRBJ2-3; D may be TRBD2 (5 bases). The chain's CDR3 is CASSLWSDYSTDTQYF. The CDR3 DNA sequence: TGTGCCAGCAGCTTGTGGTCCGACTATAGCACAGATACGCAGTATTTT.